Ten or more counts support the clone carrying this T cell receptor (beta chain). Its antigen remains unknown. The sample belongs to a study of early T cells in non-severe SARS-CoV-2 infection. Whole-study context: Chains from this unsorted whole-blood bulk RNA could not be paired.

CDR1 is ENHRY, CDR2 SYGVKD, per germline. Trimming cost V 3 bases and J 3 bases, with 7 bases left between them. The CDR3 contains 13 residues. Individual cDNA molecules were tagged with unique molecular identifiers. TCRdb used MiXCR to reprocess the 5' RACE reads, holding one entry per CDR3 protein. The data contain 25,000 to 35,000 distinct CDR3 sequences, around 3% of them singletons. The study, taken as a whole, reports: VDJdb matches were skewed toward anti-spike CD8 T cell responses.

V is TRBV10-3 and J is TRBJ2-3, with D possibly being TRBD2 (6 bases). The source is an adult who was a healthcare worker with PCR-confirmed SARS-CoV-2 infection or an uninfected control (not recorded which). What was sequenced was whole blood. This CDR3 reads CAISDGGTDTQYF. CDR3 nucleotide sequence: TGTGCCATCAGTGACGGGGGTACAGATACGCAGTATTTT.